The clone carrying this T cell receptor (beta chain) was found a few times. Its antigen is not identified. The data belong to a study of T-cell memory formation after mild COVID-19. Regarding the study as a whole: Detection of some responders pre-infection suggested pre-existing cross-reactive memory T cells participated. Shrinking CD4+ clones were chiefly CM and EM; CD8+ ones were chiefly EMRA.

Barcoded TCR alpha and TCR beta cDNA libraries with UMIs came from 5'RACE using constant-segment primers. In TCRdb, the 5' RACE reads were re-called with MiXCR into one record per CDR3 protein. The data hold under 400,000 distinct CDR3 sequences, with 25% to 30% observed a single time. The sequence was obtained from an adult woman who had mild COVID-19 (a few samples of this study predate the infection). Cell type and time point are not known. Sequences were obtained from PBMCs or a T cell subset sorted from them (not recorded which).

CDR3 sequence (DNA): TGTGCCACCAGCAGAGATGACAGGGTCGATGAGCAGTTCTTC. This sequence encodes CATSRDDRVDEQFF. The chain employs TRBV15 and TRBJ2-1, with 7 bases aligning to TRBD1. The CDR3 extends over 14 amino acids. V lost 0 bases to trimming and J lost 8 bases; unmatched junction nucleotides: 4. The germline V gene encodes CDR1 LNHNV and CDR2 YYDKDF (reference sequence).